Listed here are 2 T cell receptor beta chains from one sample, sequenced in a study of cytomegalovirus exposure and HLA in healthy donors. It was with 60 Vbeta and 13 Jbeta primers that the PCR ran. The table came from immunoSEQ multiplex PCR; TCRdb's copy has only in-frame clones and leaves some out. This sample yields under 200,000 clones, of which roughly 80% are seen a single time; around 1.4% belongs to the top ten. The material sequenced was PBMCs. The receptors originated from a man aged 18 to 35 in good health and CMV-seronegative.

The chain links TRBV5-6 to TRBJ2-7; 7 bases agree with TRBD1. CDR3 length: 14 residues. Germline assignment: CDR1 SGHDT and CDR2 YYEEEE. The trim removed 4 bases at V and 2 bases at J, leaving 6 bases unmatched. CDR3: CASSVGQPAYEQYF. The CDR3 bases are TGTGCCAGCAGCGTGGGACAGCCCGCCTACGAGCAGTACTTC.

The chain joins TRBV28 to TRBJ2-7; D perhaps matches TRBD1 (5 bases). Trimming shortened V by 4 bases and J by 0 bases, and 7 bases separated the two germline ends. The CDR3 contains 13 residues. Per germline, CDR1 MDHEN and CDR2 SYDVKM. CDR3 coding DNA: TGTGCCAGCAGTTCTGACAGCTCCTACGAGCAGTACTTC. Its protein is CASSSDSSYEQYF.